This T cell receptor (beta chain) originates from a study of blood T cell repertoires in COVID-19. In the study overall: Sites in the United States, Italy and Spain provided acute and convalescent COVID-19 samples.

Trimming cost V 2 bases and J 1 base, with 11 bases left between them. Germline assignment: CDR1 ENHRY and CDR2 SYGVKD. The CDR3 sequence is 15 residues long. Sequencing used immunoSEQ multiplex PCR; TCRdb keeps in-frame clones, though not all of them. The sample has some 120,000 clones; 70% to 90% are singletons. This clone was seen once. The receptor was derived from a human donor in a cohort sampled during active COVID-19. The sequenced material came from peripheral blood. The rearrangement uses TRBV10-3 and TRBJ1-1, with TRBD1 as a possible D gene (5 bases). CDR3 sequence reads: CAISELQGRNTEAFF. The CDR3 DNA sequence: TGTGCCATCAGTGAGCTTCAGGGCAGGAACACTGAAGCTTTCTTT.